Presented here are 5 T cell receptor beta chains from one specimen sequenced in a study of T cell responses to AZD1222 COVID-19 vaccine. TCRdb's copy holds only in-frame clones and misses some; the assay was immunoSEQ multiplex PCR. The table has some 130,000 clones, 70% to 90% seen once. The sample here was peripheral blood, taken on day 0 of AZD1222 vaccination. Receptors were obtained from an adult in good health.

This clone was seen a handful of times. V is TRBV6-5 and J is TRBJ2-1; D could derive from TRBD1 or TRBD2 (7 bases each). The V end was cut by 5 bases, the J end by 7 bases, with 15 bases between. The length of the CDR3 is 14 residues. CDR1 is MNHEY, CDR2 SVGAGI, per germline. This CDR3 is CASSRQGGVNEQFF. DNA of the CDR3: TGTGCCAGCAGTAGACAGGGAGGGGTTAATGAGCAGTTCTTC.

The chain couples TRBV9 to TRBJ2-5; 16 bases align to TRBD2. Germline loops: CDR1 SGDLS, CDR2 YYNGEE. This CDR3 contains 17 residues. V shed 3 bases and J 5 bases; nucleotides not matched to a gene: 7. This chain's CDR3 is CASSDGTSGGALETQYF. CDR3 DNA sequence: TGTGCCAGCAGCGACGGGACTAGCGGGGGGGCCTTGGAGACCCAGTACTTC.

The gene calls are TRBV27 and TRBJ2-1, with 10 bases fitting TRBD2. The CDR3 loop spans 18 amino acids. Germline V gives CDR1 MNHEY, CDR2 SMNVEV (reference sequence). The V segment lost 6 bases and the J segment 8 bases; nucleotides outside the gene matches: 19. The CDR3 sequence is CASSLLNIAGGSGDEQFF. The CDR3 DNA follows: TGTGCCAGCAGCCTACTCAATATAGCGGGGGGTAGTGGCGATGAGCAGTTCTTC.

CDR3 loop: CASSATPMNTEAFF. The CDR3, as DNA: TGTGCCAGCAGCGCTACCCCGATGAACACTGAAGCTTTCTTT. The rearrangement links TRBV2 to TRBJ1-1; D gene ambiguous. CDR1 is SNHLY and CDR2 is FYNNEI in the germline V gene. Between the trimmed V and J ends, which lost 6 bases and 0 bases, there was a span of 11 bases. The CDR3 covers 14 residues.

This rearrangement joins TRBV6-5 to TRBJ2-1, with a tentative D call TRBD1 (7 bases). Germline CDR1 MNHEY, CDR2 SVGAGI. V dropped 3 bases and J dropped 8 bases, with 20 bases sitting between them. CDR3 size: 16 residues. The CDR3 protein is CASSYTSLQGGHEQFF. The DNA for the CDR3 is TGTGCCAGCAGTTATACCTCCCTTCAGGGGGGCCATGAGCAGTTCTTC.